This T cell receptor beta chain comes out of a study of OX40 agonist ivuxolimab in advanced cancers. Study background: Dose-escalation patients had hepatocellular carcinoma, melanoma, renal cell or head and neck cancer. General observations from the study: There were, on average, more expanded clones in CD8+ T cells than in CD4+.

Notes on this clone: Its matching antigen is unknown.

TCRdb's table, derived via immunoSEQ multiplex PCR, lists solely in-frame clones and lacks some. The data show around 56,000 clones, with roughly nine tenths seen just once and 1.1% held by the top ten. The J segment lost 8 bases and the V segment lost 5 bases, leaving 7 bases of the junction unmatched. This CDR3 contains 13 residues. Germline CDR1 and CDR2: SGHVS and FQNEAQ. The chain has TRBV7-8 and TRBJ1-1; 8 bases line up with TRBD1. The TCR originated in an adult with an advanced solid tumor such as melanoma, head and neck, liver or kidney cancer. Material: CD4+ or CD8+ T cells sorted from blood, obtained in a trial of the OX40 agonist ivuxolimab. CDR3 in DNA: TGTGCCAGCAGCGGAGGACAGGGTCTGGAAGCTTTCTTT. Its translation: CASSGGQGLEAFF.